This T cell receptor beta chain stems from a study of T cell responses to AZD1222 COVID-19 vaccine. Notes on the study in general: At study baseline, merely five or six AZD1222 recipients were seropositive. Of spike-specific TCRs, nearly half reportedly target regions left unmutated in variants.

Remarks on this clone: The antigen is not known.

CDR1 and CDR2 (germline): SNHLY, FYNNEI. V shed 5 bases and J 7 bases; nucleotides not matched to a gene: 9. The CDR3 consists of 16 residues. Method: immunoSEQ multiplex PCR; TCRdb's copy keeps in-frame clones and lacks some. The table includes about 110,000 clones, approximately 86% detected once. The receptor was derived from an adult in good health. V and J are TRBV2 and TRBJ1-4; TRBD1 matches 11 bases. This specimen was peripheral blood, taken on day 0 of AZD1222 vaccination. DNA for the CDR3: TGTGCCAGCAGTCCTGGACAGGGGGCGCAAGGTGAAAAACTGTTTTTT. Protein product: CASSPGQGAQGEKLFF. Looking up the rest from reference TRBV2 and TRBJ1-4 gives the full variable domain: EPEVTQTPSHQVTQMGQEVILRCVPISNHLYFYWYRQILGQKVEFLVSFYNNEISEKSEIFDDQFSVERPDGSNFTLKIRSTKLEDSAMYFCASSPGQGAQGEKLFFGSGTQLSVL.